One and the same sample provided the 18 T cell receptor beta chains below, sequenced in a study of control samples from healthy donors and cancer patients. The data were produced by immunoSEQ multiplex PCR, yet TCRdb's version contains in-frame clones alone and is incomplete. This sample has some 89,000 clones, with about 85% found just once. Sequenced input: blood. The receptors originated from a woman aged 35 to 49 in good health.

This clone appeared a single time. This rearrangement joins TRBV6-1 to TRBJ1-3; D is possibly TRBD1 (5 bases). Germline-derived CDR1 and CDR2 are MNHNS and SASEGT. The CDR3 covers 13 residues. Trimming took off 0 bases at V and 9 bases at J, with 9 bases between the two ends. In nucleotides, the CDR3 is TGTGCCAGCAGTGAAGCTACAGGCGTCACCATATATTTT. It encodes CASSEATGVTIYF.

The chain couples TRBV6-1 to TRBJ2-5; 9 nucleotides align to TRBD1. The J segment lost 4 bases and the V segment lost 1 base, leaving 13 bases of the junction unmatched. CDR1 is MNHNS and CDR2 is SASEGT in the germline V gene. The CDR3 extends over 18 amino acids. The CDR3 DNA sequence: TGTGCCAGCAGTGAAGAGGTGAGGGGGACAGGGAAGAGAGAGACCCAGTACTTC. Translating it yields CASSEEVRGTGKRETQYF.

The chain employs TRBV11-3 and TRBJ1-2; the D gene is possibly TRBD1 (6 bases). Deletions cut 1 base from V and 3 bases from J, with 15 bases between. This CDR3 region has 16 residues. CDR1 and CDR2 from the germline V gene are SGHNT and YENEEA. DNA of the CDR3: TGTGCCAGCAGCTTAGTCCCAGGACAGCCCTACTATGGCTACACCTTC. Its protein product is CASSLVPGQPYYGYTF. The full variable domain, rest sourced from reference TRBV11-3 and TRBJ1-2, is EAGVVQSPRYKIIEKKQPVAFWCNPISGHNTLYWYLQNLGQGPELLIRYENEEAVDDSQLPKDRFSAERLKGVDSTLKIQPAELGDSAVYLCASSLVPGQPYYGYTFGSGTRLTVV.

This chain joins TRBV7-2 and TRBJ2-7, with 7 bases matching TRBD1. The CDR3 loop spans 14 amino acids. Germline CDR1 reads SGHTA; CDR2 reads FQGNSA. V gave up 6 bases and J gave up 3 bases; unmatched junction bases: 8. CDR3 region: CASRPGQEGYEQYF. CDR3 DNA sequence: TGTGCCAGCAGACCTGGACAGGAAGGCTACGAGCAGTACTTC.

The gene calls are TRBV4-1 and TRBJ2-2; TRBD2 matches 10 bases. From germline, CDR1 is MGHRA and CDR2 YSYEKL. Trimming removed 4 bases from V and 5 bases from J; junction bases left unmatched: 7. The CDR3 is 16 residues long. CDR3: CASSPAGTSATGELFF. CDR3 nucleotide sequence: TGCGCCAGCAGCCCTGCCGGGACTAGCGCTACCGGGGAGCTGTTTTTT.

The CDR3 spells CASSPGISRGQPQHF. In DNA form, the CDR3 reads TGTGCCAGCAGCCCTGGTATCTCGAGAGGTCAGCCCCAGCATTTT. This chain links TRBV7-8 with TRBJ1-5; the D is unclear. The CDR3 has 15 residues. Germline CDR1 SGHVS, CDR2 FQNEAQ. V lost 5 bases, J lost 6 bases, and 17 bases lay in between. The variable domain in full, with the rest retrieved from reference TRBV7-8 and TRBJ1-5, is GAGVSQSPRYKVAKRGQDVALRCDPISGHVSLFWYQQALGQGPEFLTYFQNEAQLDKSGLPSDRFFAERPEGSVSTLKIQRTQQEDSAVYLCASSPGISRGQPQHFGDGTRLSIL.

The chain couples TRBV5-1 to TRBJ1-2, with no clear D. V was cut by 0 bases and J by 4 bases, with 13 bases left in between. CDR1 and CDR2 from the germline V gene are SGHRS and YFSETQ. This CDR3 is 15 amino acids long. In nucleotides, the CDR3 is TGCGCCAGCAGCTTGGAGAGCGGAGAGAGCTATGGCTACACCTTC. Its translation is CASSLESGESYGYTF.

The CDR3 sequence: CASSQTGVQGTDTQYF. Here the CDR3 DNA reads TGTGCCAGCAGCCAAACGGGGGTACAGGGGACAGATACGCAGTATTTT. The rearrangement joins TRBV7-9 to TRBJ2-3, with D perhaps matching TRBD1 (7 bases). The CDR3 contains 16 residues. V was trimmed by 5 bases and J by 3 bases, leaving 18 bases between them. The V gene's germline CDR1 is SEHNR and CDR2 FQNEAQ (reference sequence).

V gene TRBV6-1 combines with J gene TRBJ1-5; no clear D. The CDR3 sequence is 14 residues long. V was shortened by 2 bases and J by 3 bases, with 8 bases between the two germline ends. Germline V gene lookup returns CDR1 MNHNS and CDR2 SASEGT. CDR3 amino acids: CASSEITHNQPQHF. The CDR3 DNA sequence: TGTGCCAGCAGTGAAATAACCCACAATCAGCCCCAGCATTTT.

The chain employs TRBV7-6 and TRBJ2-4; the match to TRBD2 covers 9 bases. There are 18 residues in the CDR3. Losses at the gene ends were 5 bases for V and 0 bases for J; bases not matched to a gene: 11. CDR1 is SGHVS and CDR2 is FNYEAQ in the germline V gene. DNA of the CDR3: TGTGCCAGCAGCCCCCAGGCGCGGGGGGGCCAAGCCAAAAACATTCAGTACTTC. It encodes CASSPQARGGQAKNIQYF.

The sample holds a few counts of this clone. Other nucleotide sequences from this sample produce the same CDR3. This rearrangement joins TRBV6-5 to TRBJ2-1; the D gene could be TRBD1 or TRBD2 (7 bases each). From germline, CDR1 is MNHEY and CDR2 SVGAGI. The CDR3 spans 15 residues. The V end was cut by 2 bases, the J end by 5 bases, with 13 bases between. As DNA, the CDR3 is TGTGCCAGCAGTTACGGCAGGGGGGGACACAATGAGCAGTTCTTC. Residues: CASSYGRGGHNEQFF.

The V call is TRBV7-2, the J call TRBJ2-1, with D unresolved. CDR1 and CDR2 (germline): SGHTA, FQGNSA. Between the trimmed V and J ends, which lost 2 bases and 3 bases, there was a span of 17 bases. CDR3 size: 17 residues. CDR3 amino acids: CASSLFYERSGYNEQFF. CDR3 DNA: TGTGCCAGCAGCTTATTTTATGAGAGATCGGGCTACAATGAGCAGTTCTTC. Variable domain in full (rest from reference TRBV7-2 and TRBJ2-1): GAGVSQSPSNKVTEKGKDVELRCDPISGHTALYWYRQSLGQGLEFLIYFQGNSAPDKSGLPSDRFSAERTGGSVSTLTIQRTQQEDSAVYLCASSLFYERSGYNEQFFGPGTRLTVL.

This chain connects TRBV29-1 to TRBJ1-2; a weak D match, TRBD1 (5 bases). The CDR3 contains 13 residues. CDR1 is SQVTM and CDR2 is ANQGSEA in the germline V gene. V gave up 4 bases and J gave up 4 bases, with 13 bases separating them. CDR3 coding DNA: TGCAGCGTTGTGCAGGGAGGGCCCTATGGCTACACCTTC. It translates to CSVVQGGPYGYTF.

The chain couples TRBV4-1 to TRBJ1-6; D possibly corresponds to TRBD1 (5 bases). V lost 4 bases and J lost 6, with 7 bases in between. Germline V gene sequence: CDR1 MGHRA, CDR2 YSYEKL. CDR3 length: 13 residues. For the CDR3, the DNA is TGCGCCAGCAGCCTGACAGCTAATTCACCCCTCCACTTT. Amino acids: CASSLTANSPLHF.

In this sample, this clone turned up once. CDR3 in amino acids: CASSKGGGVSNQPQHF. The CDR3 DNA reads as TGTGCCAGCAGCAAAGGTGGAGGGGTGAGCAATCAGCCCCAGCATTTT. The genes are TRBV21-1 and TRBJ1-5. TRBV21-1 is reported as a pseudogene. The CDR3 is made up of 16 amino acids.

The V gene is TRBV7-9, the J gene TRBJ2-1; D possibly corresponds to TRBD1 (6 bases). In germline, CDR1 is SEHNR, CDR2 FQNEAQ (reference sequence). The V and J ends lost 3 bases and 6 bases respectively, with 15 bases between them. The CDR3 contains 15 residues. The CDR3 spells CASSLTGAVFNEQFF. In DNA form, the CDR3 reads TGTGCCAGCAGCTTGACAGGAGCCGTATTCAATGAGCAGTTCTTC.

The rearrangement joins TRBV7-2 to TRBJ2-7; 7 nucleotides agree with TRBD2. The CDR3 runs 16 residues. The V segment lost 0 bases and the J segment 5 bases; nucleotides outside the gene matches: 10. Germline V gene sequence: CDR1 SGHTA, CDR2 FQGNSA. CDR3 in amino acids: CASSLARGTTHHEQYF. Written as DNA, the CDR3 is TGTGCCAGCAGCTTAGCGCGGGGGACTACTCATCACGAGCAGTACTTC. Using reference TRBV7-2 and TRBJ2-7 for the parts outside the CDR3, the full variable domain is GAGVSQSPSNKVTEKGKDVELRCDPISGHTALYWYRQSLGQGLEFLIYFQGNSAPDKSGLPSDRFSAERTGGSVSTLTIQRTQQEDSAVYLCASSLARGTTHHEQYFGPGTRLTVT.

The chain has TRBV5-1 and TRBJ2-1; maybe TRBD1 (6 bases). The CDR3 is made up of 14 amino acids. Germline V gives CDR1 SGHRS, CDR2 YFSETQ. V lost 0 bases and J 9 bases, leaving 13 bases between the germline ends. This chain's CDR3 is CASSLGQVYGEQFF. DNA of the CDR3: TGCGCCAGCAGCTTGGGACAGGTATACGGTGAGCAGTTCTTC.